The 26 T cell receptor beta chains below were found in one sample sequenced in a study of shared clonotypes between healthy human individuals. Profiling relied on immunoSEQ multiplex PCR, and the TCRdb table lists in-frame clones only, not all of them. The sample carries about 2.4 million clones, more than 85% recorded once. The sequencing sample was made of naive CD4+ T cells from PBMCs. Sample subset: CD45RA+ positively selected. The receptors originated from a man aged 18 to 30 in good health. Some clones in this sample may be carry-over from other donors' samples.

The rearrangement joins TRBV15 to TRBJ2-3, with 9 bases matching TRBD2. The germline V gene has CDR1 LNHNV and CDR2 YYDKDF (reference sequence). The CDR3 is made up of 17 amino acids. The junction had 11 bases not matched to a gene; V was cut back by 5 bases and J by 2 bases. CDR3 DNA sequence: TGTGCCACCAGCCGAGGGCTTGCGGGAGGGGTCACAGATACGCAGTATTTT. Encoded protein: CATSRGLAGGVTDTQYF.

Written as DNA, the CDR3 is TGTGCCAGCAGCTTGAAGGTCAGGGGAAACTACGAGCAGTACTTC. Its translation: CASSLKVRGNYEQYF. This chain uses TRBV5-4 with TRBJ2-7, with D possibly TRBD1 on 6 matching bases. Trimming pared 1 base from V and 3 bases from J, leaving 14 bases between. The CDR3 contains 15 residues. Germline lookup yields CDR1 SGHNT and CDR2 YYREEE (reference sequence).

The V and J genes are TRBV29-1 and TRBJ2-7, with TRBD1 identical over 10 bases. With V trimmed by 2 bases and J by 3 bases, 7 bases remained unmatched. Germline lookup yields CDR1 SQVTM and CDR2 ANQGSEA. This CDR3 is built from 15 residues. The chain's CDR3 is CSVESPGQGIYEQYF. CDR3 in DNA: TGCAGCGTTGAATCACCGGGACAGGGGATCTACGAGCAGTACTTC.

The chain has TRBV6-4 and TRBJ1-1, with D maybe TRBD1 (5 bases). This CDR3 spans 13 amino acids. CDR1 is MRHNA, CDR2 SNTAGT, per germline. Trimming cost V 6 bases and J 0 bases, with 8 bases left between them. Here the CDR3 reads CASREDMNTEAFF. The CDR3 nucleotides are TGTGCCAGCAGGGAGGACATGAACACTGAAGCTTTCTTT.

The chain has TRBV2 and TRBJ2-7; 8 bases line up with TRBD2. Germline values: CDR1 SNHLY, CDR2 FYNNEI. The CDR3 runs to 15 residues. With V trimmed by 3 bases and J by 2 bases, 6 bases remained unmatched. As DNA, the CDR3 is TGTGCCAGCAGTGAGACCCTAGCGGGCGCCTACGAGCAGTACTTC. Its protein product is CASSETLAGAYEQYF. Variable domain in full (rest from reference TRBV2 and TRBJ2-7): EPEVTQTPSHQVTQMGQEVILRCVPISNHLYFYWYRQILGQKVEFLVSFYNNEISEKSEIFDDQFSVERPDGSNFTLKIRSTKLEDSAMYFCASSETLAGAYEQYFGPGTRLTVT.

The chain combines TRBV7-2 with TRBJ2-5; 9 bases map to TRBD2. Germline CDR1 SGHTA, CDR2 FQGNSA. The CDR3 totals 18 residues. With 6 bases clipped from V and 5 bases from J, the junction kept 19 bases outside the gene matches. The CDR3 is CASSSLLAGGAFGETQYF. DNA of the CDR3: TGTGCCAGCAGTTCCTTACTAGCGGGTGGGGCTTTTGGGGAGACCCAGTACTTC.

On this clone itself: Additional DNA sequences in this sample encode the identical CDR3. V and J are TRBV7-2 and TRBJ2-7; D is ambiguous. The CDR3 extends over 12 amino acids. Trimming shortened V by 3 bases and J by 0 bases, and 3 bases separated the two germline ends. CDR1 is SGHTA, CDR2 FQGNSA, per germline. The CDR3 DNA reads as TGTGCCAGCAGCTTTTCCTCCTACGAGCAGTACTTC. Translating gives CASSFSSYEQYF.

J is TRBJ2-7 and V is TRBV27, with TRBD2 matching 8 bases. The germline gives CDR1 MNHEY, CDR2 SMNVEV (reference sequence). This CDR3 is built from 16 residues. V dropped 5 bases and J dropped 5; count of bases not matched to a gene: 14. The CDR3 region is CASSPLGGRSGDEQYF. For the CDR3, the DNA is TGTGCCAGCAGTCCCCTTGGCGGGAGGAGCGGCGACGAGCAGTACTTC.

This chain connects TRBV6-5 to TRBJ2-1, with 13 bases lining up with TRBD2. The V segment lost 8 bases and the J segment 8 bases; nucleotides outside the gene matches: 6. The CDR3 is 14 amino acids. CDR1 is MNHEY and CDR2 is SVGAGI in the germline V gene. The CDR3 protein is CASRRTSGSYEQFF. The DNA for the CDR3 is TGTGCCAGCCGTCGGACTAGCGGGAGCTATGAGCAGTTCTTC.

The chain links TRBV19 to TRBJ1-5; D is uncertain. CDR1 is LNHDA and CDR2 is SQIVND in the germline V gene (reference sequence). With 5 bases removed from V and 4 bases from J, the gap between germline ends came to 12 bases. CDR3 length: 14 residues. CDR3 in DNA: TGTGCCAGTAGTCCACCGTTGGGGAATCAGCCCCAGCATTTT. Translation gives CASSPPLGNQPQHF.

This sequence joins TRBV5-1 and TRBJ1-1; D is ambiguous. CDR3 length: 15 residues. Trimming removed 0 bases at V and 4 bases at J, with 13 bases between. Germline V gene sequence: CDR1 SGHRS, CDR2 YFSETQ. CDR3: CASSLDGVVGTEAFF. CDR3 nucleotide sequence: TGCGCCAGCAGCTTGGACGGGGTAGTCGGCACTGAAGCTTTCTTT.

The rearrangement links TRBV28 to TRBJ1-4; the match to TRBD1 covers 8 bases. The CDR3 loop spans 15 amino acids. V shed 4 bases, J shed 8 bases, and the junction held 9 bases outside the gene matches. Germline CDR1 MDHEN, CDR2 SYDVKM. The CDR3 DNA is TGTGCCAGCAGTTCCGGACAGGGAATAAGAGAAAAACTGTTTTTT. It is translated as CASSSGQGIREKLFF.

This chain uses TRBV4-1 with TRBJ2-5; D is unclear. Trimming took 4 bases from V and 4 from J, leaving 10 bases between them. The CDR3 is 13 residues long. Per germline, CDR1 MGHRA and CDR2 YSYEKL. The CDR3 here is CASSPSVVETQYF. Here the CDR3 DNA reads TGCGCCAGCAGCCCGAGTGTGGTAGAGACCCAGTACTTC.

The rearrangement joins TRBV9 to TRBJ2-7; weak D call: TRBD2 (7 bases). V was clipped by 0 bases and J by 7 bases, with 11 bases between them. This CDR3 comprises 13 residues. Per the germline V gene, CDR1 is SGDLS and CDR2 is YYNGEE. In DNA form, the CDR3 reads TGTGCCAGCAGCGTAGGAGGGAGGGGGGAGCAGTACTTC. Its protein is CASSVGGRGEQYF.

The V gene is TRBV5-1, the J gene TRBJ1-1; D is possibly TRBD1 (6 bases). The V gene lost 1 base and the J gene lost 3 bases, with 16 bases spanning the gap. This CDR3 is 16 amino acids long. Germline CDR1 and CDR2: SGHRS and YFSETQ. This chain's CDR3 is CASSLNTGMGYTEAFF. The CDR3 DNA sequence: TGCGCCAGCAGCTTGAATACAGGGATGGGATACACTGAAGCTTTCTTT.

CDR3 amino acids: CASSPGQADTQYF. CDR3 in DNA: TGTGCCAGCAGCCCAGGACAGGCAGATACGCAGTATTTT. The V and J genes are TRBV7-2 and TRBJ2-3; 7 bases are shared with TRBD1. V gave up 5 bases and J gave up 4 bases; unmatched junction bases: 3. The CDR3 spans 13 residues. CDR1 and CDR2 (germline): SGHTA, FQGNSA.

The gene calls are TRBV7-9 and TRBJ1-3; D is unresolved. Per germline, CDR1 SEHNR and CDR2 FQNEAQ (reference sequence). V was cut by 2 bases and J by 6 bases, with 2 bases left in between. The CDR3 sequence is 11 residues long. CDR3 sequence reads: CASSLKNTIYF. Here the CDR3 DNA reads TGTGCCAGCAGCTTAAAAAACACCATATATTTT.

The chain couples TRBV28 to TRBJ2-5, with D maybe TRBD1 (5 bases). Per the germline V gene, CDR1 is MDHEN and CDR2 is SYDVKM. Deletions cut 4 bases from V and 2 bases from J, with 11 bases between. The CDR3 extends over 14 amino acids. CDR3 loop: CASSSTGNQETQYF. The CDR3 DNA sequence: TGTGCCAGCAGTTCTACAGGAAATCAAGAGACCCAGTACTTC. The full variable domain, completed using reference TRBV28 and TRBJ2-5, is DVKVTQSSRYLVKRTGEKVFLECVQDMDHENMFWYRQDPGLGLRLIYFSYDVKMKEKGDIPEGYSVSREKKERFSLILESASTNQTSMYLCASSSTGNQETQYFGPGTRLLVL.

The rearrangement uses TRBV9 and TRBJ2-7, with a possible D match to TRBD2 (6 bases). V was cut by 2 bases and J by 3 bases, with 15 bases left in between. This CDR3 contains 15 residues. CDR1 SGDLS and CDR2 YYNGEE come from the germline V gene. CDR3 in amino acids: CASSVEWGRNYEQYF. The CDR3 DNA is TGTGCCAGCAGCGTGGAATGGGGGAGGAACTACGAGCAGTACTTC.

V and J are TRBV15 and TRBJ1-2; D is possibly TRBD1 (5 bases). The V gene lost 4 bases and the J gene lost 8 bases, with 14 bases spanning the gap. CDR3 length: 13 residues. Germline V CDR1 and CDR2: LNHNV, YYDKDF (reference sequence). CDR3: CATSTRRAGGYTF. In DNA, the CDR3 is TGTGCCACCAGCACCCGCAGGGCTGGCGGCTACACCTTC.

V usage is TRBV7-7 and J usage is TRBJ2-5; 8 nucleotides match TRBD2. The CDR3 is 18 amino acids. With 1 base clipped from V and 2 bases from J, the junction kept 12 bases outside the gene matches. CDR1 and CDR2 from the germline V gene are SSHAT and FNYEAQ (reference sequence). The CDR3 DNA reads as TGTGCCAGCAGCTTAGAGTTTCGGCCTAGCGGGTATCAAGAGACCCAGTACTTC. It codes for CASSLEFRPSGYQETQYF.

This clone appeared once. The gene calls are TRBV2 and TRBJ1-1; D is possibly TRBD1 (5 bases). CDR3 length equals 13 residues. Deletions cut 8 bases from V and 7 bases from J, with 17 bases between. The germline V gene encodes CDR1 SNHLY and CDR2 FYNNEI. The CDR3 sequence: CASQTGRDGEAFF. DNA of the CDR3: TGTGCCAGCCAAACCGGACGGGACGGTGAAGCTTTCTTT.

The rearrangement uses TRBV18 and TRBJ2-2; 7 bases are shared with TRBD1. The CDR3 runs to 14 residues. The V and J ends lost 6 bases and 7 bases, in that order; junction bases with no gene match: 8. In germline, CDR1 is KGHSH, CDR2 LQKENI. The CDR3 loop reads CASSPDRAVGELFF. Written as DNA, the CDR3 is TGTGCCAGCTCCCCTGACAGGGCGGTCGGGGAGCTGTTTTTT.

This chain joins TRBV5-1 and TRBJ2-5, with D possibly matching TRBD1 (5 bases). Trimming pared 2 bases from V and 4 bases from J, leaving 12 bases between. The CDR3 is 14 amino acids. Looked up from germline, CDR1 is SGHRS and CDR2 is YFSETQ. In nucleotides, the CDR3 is TGCGCCAGCAGCTTCCAATCCACAGGAGAGACCCAGTACTTC. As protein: CASSFQSTGETQYF.

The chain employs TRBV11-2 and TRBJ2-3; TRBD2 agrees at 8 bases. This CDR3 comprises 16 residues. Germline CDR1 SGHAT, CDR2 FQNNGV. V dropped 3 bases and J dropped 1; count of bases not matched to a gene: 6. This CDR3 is CASSFWSGLGTDTQYF. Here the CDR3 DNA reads TGTGCCAGCAGCTTCTGGTCGGGACTAGGCACAGATACGCAGTATTTT.

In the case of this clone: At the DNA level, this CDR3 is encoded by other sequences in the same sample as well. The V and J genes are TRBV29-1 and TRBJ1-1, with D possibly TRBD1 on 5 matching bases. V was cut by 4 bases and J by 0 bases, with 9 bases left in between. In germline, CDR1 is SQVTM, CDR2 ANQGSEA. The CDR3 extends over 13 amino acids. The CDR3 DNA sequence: TGCAGCGTTGGGGGCTTAATGAACACTGAAGCTTTCTTT. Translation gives CSVGGLMNTEAFF.